A selection of T cell receptor beta chains follows, all from one sample in a study of tumor-infiltrating lymphocytes in oesophageal squamous cell carcinoma. Via MiXCR, TCRdb re-called the PCR reads, giving one row per CDR3 protein. The sample has about 12,000 distinct CDR3 sequences, approximately 50% seen once. The source material was esophageal tumor tissue. These TCRs come from a female donor with esophageal squamous cell carcinoma. Both conserved end residues are part of each CDR3. D genes are given only for firm matches. Clone size, where shown, is once, few, many, or a class for clones that have expanded.

D gene	V gene	clone size	J gene	CDR3 DNA	CDR3 protein
TRBD1	TRBV7-6	few	TRBJ1-3	TGTGCCAGCAGCTCAGGACAGGGTGGAAACACCATATATTTT	CASSSGQGGNTIYF
-	TRBV7-3	-	TRBJ2-3	TGTGCCAGCAGCTTAAGAGGTGGGAGGTATCGCACAGATACGCAGTATTTT	CASSLRGGRYRTDTQYF
TRBD2	TRBV7-3	-	TRBJ2-1	TGTGCCAGCAGCTTCACGGGAGGGGCCTACAATGAGCAGTTCTTC	CASSFTGGAYNEQFF
TRBD1	TRBV7-2	-	TRBJ2-4	TGTGCCAGCAGCTTAGGGGCCGGGACAGGGCAAGAGACCCGGTACTTC	CASSLGAGTGQETRYF
-	TRBV11-2	-	TRBJ2-3	TGTGCCAGCAGCTTATTGAGGCAAAACACAGATACGCAGTATTTT	CASSLLRQNTDTQYF
-	TRBV6-1	-	TRBJ2-7	TGTGCCAGCAGTCTTGGAGGGTCCTTCGACTACGAGCAGTACTTC	CASSLGGSFDYEQYF
-	TRBV7-2	-	TRBJ2-3	TGTGCCAGCAGCTTAGAATGGCAGGCAGGTGTTACAGATACGCAGTATTTT	CASSLEWQAGVTDTQYF
TRBD1	TRBV7-9	few	TRBJ2-7	TGTGCCAGCAGCTTAGGGACAGGGAGCCACGAGCAGTACTTC	CASSLGTGSHEQYF
TRBD2	TRBV12-3/TRBV12-4	-	TRBJ2-7	TGTGCCAGCAGTTTCACAGCGGGAGTATCCTACGAGCAGTACTTC	CASSFTAGVSYEQYF
-	TRBV12-3/TRBV12-4	-	TRBJ2-7	TGTGCCAGCAGCGAACAATCCTACGAGCAGTACTTC	CASSEQSYEQYF
-	TRBV5-6	-	TRBJ1-3	TGTGCCAGCAGCTTGGCCTGGGGGCCAGGAAACACCATATATTTT	CASSLAWGPGNTIYF
-	TRBV6-1	-	TRBJ2-7	TGTGCCAGCAGCCCCACCAGGTCGGGGCTTAACAACTACGAGCAGTACTTC	CASSPTRSGLNNYEQYF
-	TRBV7-6	-	TRBJ2-5	TGTGCCAGCAGCTTAGCGGGAGGGGGAGAGACCCAGTACTTC	CASSLAGGGETQYF
TRBD2	TRBV19	-	TRBJ2-1	TGTGCCAGTAGTATAAGTGGGGACTACCTACGTAATGAGCAGTTCTTC	CASSISGDYLRNEQFF
TRBD1	TRBV7-8	-	TRBJ1-5	TGTGCCAGCAGCTTATCGGGACAGCAAGGTCAGCCCCAGCATTTT	CASSLSGQQGQPQHF
-	TRBV7-2	-	TRBJ2-1	TGTGCCAGAAGCTTAGGTGGACAGACCTACAAGGAGCAGTTCTTC	CARSLGGQTYKEQFF
TRBD2	TRBV12-3/TRBV12-4	-	TRBJ2-5	TGTGCCAGCAGCCAGGGGACTAGCGGGAGGAGGCAGACCCAGTACTTC	CASSQGTSGRRQTQYF
-	TRBV6-1	few	TRBJ2-5	TGTGCCAGCAGTGAAGGCTTAGGAGCGGTAGAGACCCAGTACTTC	CASSEGLGAVETQYF
TRBD1	TRBV11-2	medium-sized	TRBJ1-2	TGTGCCAGCAGCCCGGGACAGGCGGTCTATGGCTACACCTTC	CASSPGQAVYGYTF
TRBD2	TRBV11-2	-	TRBJ2-7	TGTGCCAGCAGCTCCCGGGACTATTACTACGAGCAGTACTTC	CASSSRDYYYEQYF
TRBD2	TRBV12-3/TRBV12-4	-	TRBJ2-1	TGTGCCAGCACCCGATCTAGCGGGGCCTACAATGAGCAGTTCTTC	CASTRSSGAYNEQFF
TRBD2	TRBV6-1	-	TRBJ2-1	TGTGCCAGCAGTGAAGTAGCGGGATCTAACTACGAGCAGTTCTTC	CASSEVAGSNYEQFF
-	TRBV12-3/TRBV12-4	-	TRBJ2-3	TGTGCCAGCAACCCAGCATCAGATACGCAGTATTTT	CASNPASDTQYF
TRBD1	TRBV6-8	-	TRBJ2-7	TGTGCCAGCACCAAGGACAGGGTGGAGAACGAGCAGTACTTC	CASTKDRVENEQYF
-	TRBV6-1	few	TRBJ2-7	TGTGCTCTCCGTTCAGCGGGCACGTCCTACGAGCAGTACTTC	CALRSAGTSYEQYF
-	TRBV28	many	TRBJ1-2	TGTGCCAGCAGTTTCGACACGAACAGGGGCTACACCTTC	CASSFDTNRGYTF
TRBD2	TRBV11-3	-	TRBJ2-3	TGTGCCAGCAGCTTAGGGACTAGCGATTCTAGCACAGATACGCAGTATTTT	CASSLGTSDSSTDTQYF
TRBD1	TRBV7-6	-	TRBJ2-7	TGTGCCAGCAGCTTAGCGCAGGGGGCTGAGGGAGAGCAGTACTTC	CASSLAQGAEGEQYF
TRBD2	TRBV12-3/TRBV12-4	few	TRBJ2-1	TGTGCCAGCAGCTTATTCCCCGGGGGGACCGATGAGCAGTTCTTC	CASSLFPGGTDEQFF
-	TRBV6-1	many	TRBJ2-7	TGTGCCAGTGATATGGGGCCGAGGAAGTACTTC	CASDMGPRKYF
-	TRBV7-2	few	TRBJ1-6	TGTGCCAGCAGCTTAGAACGCCCAGTAGGACAGCAGTACTTT	CASSLERPVGQQYF
-	TRBV7-8	few	TRBJ2-1	TGTGCCAGCAGCCCCTGGAGGACGGGCTCCTATGAGCAGTTCTTC	CASSPWRTGSYEQFF
-	TRBV28	-	TRBJ2-1	TGTGCCAGCAGTACCACCAGGTTGGGGGATGAGGGCTCCTACAATGAGCAGTTCTTC	CASSTTRLGDEGSYNEQFF
-	TRBV6-1	-	TRBJ2-5	TGTGCCAGCAGCTGGACAGATGGGCAAGAGACCCAGTACTTC	CASSWTDGQETQYF
-	TRBV6-1	-	TRBJ2-7	TGTGCCAGCAGTGAAACGACCTACGAGCAGTACTTC	CASSETTYEQYF
-	TRBV10-1	-	TRBJ1-1	TGCGCCAGCAGTGATGAGAAGAACACTGAAGCTTTCTTT	CASSDEKNTEAFF
TRBD1	TRBV24-1	few	TRBJ1-1	TGTGCCACCAGTGGACAGGGAAAGACTGAAGCTTTCTTT	CATSGQGKTEAFF
-	TRBV10-2	once	TRBJ2-5	TGCGCCAGCAGTGAGTCGTTGGACAGACAAGAGACCCAGTACTTC	CASSESLDRQETQYF
-	TRBV10-1	-	TRBJ1-3	TGCGCCAGCAGTTCGGGGATAAGCTCTGGAAACACCATATATTTT	CASSSGISSGNTIYF
TRBD1	TRBV6-1	medium-sized	TRBJ2-1	TGTGCCAGCGTTCCCGGGACAGGGCTGAATGAGCAGTTCTTC	CASVPGTGLNEQFF
TRBD2	TRBV5-1	many	TRBJ2-1	TGCGCCAGCAGCTTGGCCCCGGCTAGCGGGGGGGTTAGTTATGAGCAGTTCTTC	CASSLAPASGGVSYEQFF
-	TRBV7-3	few	TRBJ2-1	TGTGCCAGCGGTGAGGGCTCCTACAATGAGCAGTTCTTC	CASGEGSYNEQFF
-	TRBV5-1	-	TRBJ1-5	TGCGCCAGCAGCTTGGATGAGGGGAGTCAGCCCCAGCATTTT	CASSLDEGSQPQHF
TRBD2	TRBV7-2	-	TRBJ2-7	TGTGCCAGCAGCTCCTCTCGCGGGAGTTTCGATGAGCAGTACTTC	CASSSSRGSFDEQYF
-	TRBV7-9	-	TRBJ1-3	TGTGCCAGCAGCTCACAGGAAACGAGCTCTGGAAACACCATATATTTT	CASSSQETSSGNTIYF
-	TRBV7-9	-	TRBJ2-1	TGTGCCAGCAGCTTTAAAGCCTACGAGCAGTTCTTC	CASSFKAYEQFF